The present entry profiles one T cell receptor beta chain with its context. Which antigen it targets is not known. No clone much larger than this one lies a single base away; base qualities are absent. The record originates from a study of shared clonotypes between healthy human individuals (dated by TCRdb to about 2020). Regarding the complete study: Two women and a few men aged 18 to 49 years were included in the cohort. For each donor, CD4 naive and CD4 memory were each given three plates, CD8 naive was given two plates, and CD8 memory was given one plate. Libraries were prepared and TCR repertoires were sequenced by different laboratories using diverse techniques, in order to increase sequencing depth and limit assay-specific biases. To estimate repertoire size and how much clonotypes are shared between individuals, the study performed deep sequencing of blood TCR repertoires from 4 to 6 healthy adults. Per donor, leukapheresis produced somewhere between about 0.9 and 9 billion PBMCs. Findings and caveats that apply to the study as a whole: Only blood was sampled, and tissue TCR repertoires likely differ from those in blood. When four donors were compared, the shared fraction of clonotypes was about 5.5% for naive CD4, over 3% for naive CD8, more than 2% for memory CD4, and 0.35% to 0.5% for memory CD8. Even with the large sequencing depth, rarefaction of the sorted-subset datasets indicated that sequencing was incomplete. Pairwise subsampling led to the expectation that sequencing depth would affect the degree of clonotype sharing among donors. Higher generation probabilities were observed for clonotypes shared by all four sorted-subset donors than for non-shared clonotypes. Naive subsets generally had larger estimated clonotype richness than memory subsets did. Because the study included only a small number of donors, the genetic and exposure-history diversity represented was limited.

From the cysteine up to the phenylalanine, the CDR3 has a length of 15 residues. Only CDR3 DNA is held: 45 bases, read in frame from base 1. CDR1 and CDR2 (MNHNS, SASEGT) derive from the germline V gene. V is shortened by 6 bases, J by 7 bases, and the region joining them spans 22 bases. Using the deep immunoSEQ assay, multiplex PCR amplified TCR CDR3 regions from genomic DNA. For each cell subset, the extracted genomic DNA was distributed evenly across all wells of several immunoSEQ 96-well plates, and each plate served as one replicate. For sorted subsets, roughly 200 ng of genomic DNA, equivalent to roughly 30,000 T cell genomes, went into each replicate PCR. Purified libraries were quantified with a Qubit 3.0 fluorometer, sized on a Bioanalyzer 2100, and re-quantified with the KAPA Library Quantification kit. A separate single-read 150-cycle Illumina NextSeq 550 flow cell was used to sequence each immunoSEQ 96-well plate. As for the original processing: The immunoSEQ output contained only junctional sequences without quality scores, so filtering could not match that applied to full-length reads. To assign V/J genes and CDR3, sequences were annotated against IMGT germline references using PyIR, a Python wrapper for IgBLAST v1.9. Any read was removed if the V/J assignment was weak (E-value above 1e-6), the CDR3 was missing, or the read contained stop codons, out-of-frame junctions, or ambiguous translated residues. V3J clonotypes were defined as sequences sharing the same inferred V gene, J gene, and CDR3 amino acid sequence. To compute the percentage overlap between repertoires, the number of shared unique clonotypes was divided by the size of the smaller repertoire. Three approaches were used to assess repertoire richness: RTK rarefaction, the Chao1 estimator, and Recon v2.1 estimates of unobserved clonotypes. OLGA was used to compute generation probabilities for all TCRbeta clonotypes that the gDNA method yielded from four donors. In TCRdb, the immuneACCESS table is reduced to in-frame sequences with V and J assigned. These tables do not hold every clone; where another copy was compared, an unresolved V gene accounts for under half, and the others remain unexplained. The DNA gave D and trimming, while V, J and clone size come from that table. The sample yields approximately 98,000 clones; about 70% were counted once. The ten largest clones represent approximately 25% of the sample.

The donors were healthy, HIV-negative adults who had no recently reported acute infections or vaccinations. Every donor was a Caucasian adult living in Nashville, Tennessee, USA. CD8 memory samples were composed of magnetically selected CD45RO+ cells combined with CCR7-negative CD45RA+ effector memory (TemRA) cells. Blood was collected by leukapheresis, and PBMCs were isolated by Ficoll-Histopaque density gradient centrifugation and then cryopreserved in liquid nitrogen vapor phase. Analytical flow cytometry was used to check the purity and quantity of every magnetically sorted T cell population. Each sorted fraction had its genomic DNA isolated and then quantified by UV absorbance on a Nanodrop 2000c.

The sequence joins TRBV6-1 to TRBJ2-7; matching of 5 bases hints at TRBD1 as the D gene. The sample taken for sequencing was memory CD8+ T cells sorted from blood. In light of the paper, this sample's cell subset or site label describes: CD45RO+ cells pooled with CCR7-negative TemRA cells. The sequence derives from a woman aged 30 to 39 in good health. For the CDR3, the sequence is CASRGLSVTEREQYF. Read as DNA, the sequence is TGTGCCAGCAGGGGCCTATCAGTGACAGAGAGAGAGCAGTACTTC.